What follows is one T cell receptor (beta chain) and its context. Its antigen remains unidentified. The data derive from a study of Tregs in tolerant kidney transplant recipients. Trimming took off 2 bases at V and 0 bases at J, with 13 bases between the two ends. CDR3 length equals 16 residues. Germline V lookup: CDR1 SGHRS, CDR2 YFSETQ. Unstimulated regulatory T cells (CD4+CD25+CD127-), CD4+CD25- non-regulatory cells, CD4 and CD8 cells were FACS-sorted from thawed PBMCs. Measured with immunoSEQ multiplex PCR; TCRdb has only the in-frame clones, and not every one. The profile shows more than 95,000 clones, around 94% of them singletons. The study's findings and limits: Findings come from small patient numbers and require larger validation. Biological reproducibility was not directly addressed in this study. Activated donor B cell expansion appeared to reveal the most relevant donor-specific TCRbeta repertoire.

The rearrangement links TRBV5-1 to TRBJ2-3, with D uncertain. Input material: CD4+ T cells from blood. This clonotype was obtained from a human donor in good health. In DNA, the CDR3 is TGCGCCAGCAGCTTACAATCGGGCCTAAGCACAGATACGCAGTATTTT. Its translation: CASSLQSGLSTDTQYF.